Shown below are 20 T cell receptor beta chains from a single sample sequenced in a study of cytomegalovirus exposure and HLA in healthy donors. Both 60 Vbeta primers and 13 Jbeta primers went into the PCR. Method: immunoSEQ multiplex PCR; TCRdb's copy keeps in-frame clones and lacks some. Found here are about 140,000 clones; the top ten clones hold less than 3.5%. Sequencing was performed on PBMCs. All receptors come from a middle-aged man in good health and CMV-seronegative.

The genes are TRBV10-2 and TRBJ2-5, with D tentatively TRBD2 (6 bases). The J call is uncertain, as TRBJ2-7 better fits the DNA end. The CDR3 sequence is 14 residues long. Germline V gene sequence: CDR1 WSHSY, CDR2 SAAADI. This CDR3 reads CASSDAGPFYEQYF. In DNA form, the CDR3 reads TGCGCCAGCAGTGATGCGGGGCCTTTTTACGAGCAGTACTTC.

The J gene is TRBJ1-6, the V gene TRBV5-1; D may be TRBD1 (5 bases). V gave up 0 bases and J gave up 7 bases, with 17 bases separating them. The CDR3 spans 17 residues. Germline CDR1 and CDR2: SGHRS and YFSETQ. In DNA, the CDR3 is TGCGCCAGCAGCTTGGCCTCGGGGGAAGGTACGAATTCACCCCTCCACTTT. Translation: CASSLASGEGTNSPLHF.

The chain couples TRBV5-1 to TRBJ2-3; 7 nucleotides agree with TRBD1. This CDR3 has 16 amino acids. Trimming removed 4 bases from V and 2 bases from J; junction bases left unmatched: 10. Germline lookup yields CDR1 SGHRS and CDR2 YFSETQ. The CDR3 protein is CASSGQAGTVTDTQYF. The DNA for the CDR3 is TGCGCCAGCAGCGGCCAGGCAGGGACAGTCACAGATACGCAGTATTTT.

Here the CDR3 reads CASSLEFPESYGYTF. The DNA of the CDR3 is TGTGCCAGCAGCTTAGAATTTCCAGAAAGCTATGGCTACACCTTC. The chain joins TRBV7-2 to TRBJ1-2, with unresolved D. Germline loops: CDR1 SGHTA, CDR2 FQGNSA. V was clipped by 1 base and J by 4 bases, with 13 bases between them. The CDR3 runs to 15 residues.

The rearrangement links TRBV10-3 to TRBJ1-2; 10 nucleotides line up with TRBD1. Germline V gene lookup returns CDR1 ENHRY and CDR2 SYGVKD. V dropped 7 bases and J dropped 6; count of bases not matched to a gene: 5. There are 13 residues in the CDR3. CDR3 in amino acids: CAITPGTGDGYTF. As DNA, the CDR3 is TGTGCCATCACCCCCGGGACAGGGGATGGCTACACCTTC.

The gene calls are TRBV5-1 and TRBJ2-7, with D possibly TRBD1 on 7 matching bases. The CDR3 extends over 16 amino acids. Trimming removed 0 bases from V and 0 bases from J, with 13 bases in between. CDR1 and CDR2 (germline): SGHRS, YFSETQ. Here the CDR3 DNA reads TGCGCCAGCAGCTTGGCCAGGGGGGCTGGCTCCTACGAGCAGTACTTC. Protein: CASSLARGAGSYEQYF.

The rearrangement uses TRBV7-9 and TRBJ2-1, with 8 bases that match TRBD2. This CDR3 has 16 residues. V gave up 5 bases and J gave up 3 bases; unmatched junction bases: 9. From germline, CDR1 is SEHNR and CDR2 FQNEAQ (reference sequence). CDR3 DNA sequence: TGTGCCAGCAGCATCCTTAGCGGGGCCGGCTACAATGAGCAGTTCTTC. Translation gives CASSILSGAGYNEQFF. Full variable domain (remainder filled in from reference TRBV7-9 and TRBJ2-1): DTGVSQNPRHKITKRGQNVTFRCDPISEHNRLYWYRQTLGQGPEFLTYFQNEAQLEKSRLLSDRFSAERPKGSFSTLEIQRTEQGDSAMYLCASSILSGAGYNEQFFGPGTRLTVL.

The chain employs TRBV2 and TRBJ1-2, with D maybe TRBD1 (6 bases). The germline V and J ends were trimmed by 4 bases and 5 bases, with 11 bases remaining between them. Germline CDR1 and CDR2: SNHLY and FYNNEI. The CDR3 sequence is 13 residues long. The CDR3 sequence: CASSVDRIYGYTF. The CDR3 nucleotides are TGTGCCAGCAGTGTTGACAGGATATATGGCTACACCTTC.

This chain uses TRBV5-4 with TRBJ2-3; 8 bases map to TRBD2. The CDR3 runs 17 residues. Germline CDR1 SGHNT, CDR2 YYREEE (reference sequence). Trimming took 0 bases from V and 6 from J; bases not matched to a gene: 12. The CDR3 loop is CASSLVVAGPQVDTQYF. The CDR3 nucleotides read TGTGCCAGCAGCTTGGTGGTAGCGGGGCCCCAAGTGGATACGCAGTATTTT.

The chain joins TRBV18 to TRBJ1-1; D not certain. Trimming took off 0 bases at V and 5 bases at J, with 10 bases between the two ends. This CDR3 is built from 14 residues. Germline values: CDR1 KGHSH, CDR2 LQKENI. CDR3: CASSPPSVRTEAFF. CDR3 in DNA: TGTGCCAGCTCACCACCGAGCGTTAGGACTGAAGCTTTCTTT.

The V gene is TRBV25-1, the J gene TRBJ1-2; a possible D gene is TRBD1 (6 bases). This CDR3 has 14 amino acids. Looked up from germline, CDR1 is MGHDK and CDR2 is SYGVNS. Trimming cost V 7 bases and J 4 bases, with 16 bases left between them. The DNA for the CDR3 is TGTGCCAGCACCGACCAGGGGCTCGGCTATGGCTACACCTTC. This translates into CASTDQGLGYGYTF.

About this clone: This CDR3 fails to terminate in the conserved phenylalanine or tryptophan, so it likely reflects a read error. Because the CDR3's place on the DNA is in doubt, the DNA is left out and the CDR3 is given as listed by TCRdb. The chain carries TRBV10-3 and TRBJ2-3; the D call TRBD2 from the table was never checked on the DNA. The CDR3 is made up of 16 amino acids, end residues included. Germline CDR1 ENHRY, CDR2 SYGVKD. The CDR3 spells CAISETGVGGDATFSP.

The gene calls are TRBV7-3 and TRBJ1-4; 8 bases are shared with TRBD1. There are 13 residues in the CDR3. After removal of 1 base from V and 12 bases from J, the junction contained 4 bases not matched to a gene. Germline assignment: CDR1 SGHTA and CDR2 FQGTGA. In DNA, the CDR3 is TGTGCCAGCAGCTTAAGACAGGGGTCGGAACTGTTTTTT. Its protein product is CASSLRQGSELFF.

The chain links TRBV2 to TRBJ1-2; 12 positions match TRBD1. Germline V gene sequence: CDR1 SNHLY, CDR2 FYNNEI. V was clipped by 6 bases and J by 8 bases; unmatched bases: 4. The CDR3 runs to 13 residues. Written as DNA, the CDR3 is TGTGCCAGCAGGTCCGGGACAGGGGGCGGCTACACCTTC. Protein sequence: CASRSGTGGGYTF.

The CDR3 loop reads CASSNPRGLGGELFF. In DNA, the CDR3 is TGTGCCAGCAGCAACCCCAGGGGGCTAGGCGGGGAGCTGTTTTTT. V is TRBV11-2 and J is TRBJ2-2, with 8 bases fitting TRBD1. Germline trimming cut 5 bases from V and 7 bases from J; bases unmatched to any gene: 9. CDR1 is SGHAT, CDR2 FQNNGV, per germline. The CDR3 is 15 residues long.

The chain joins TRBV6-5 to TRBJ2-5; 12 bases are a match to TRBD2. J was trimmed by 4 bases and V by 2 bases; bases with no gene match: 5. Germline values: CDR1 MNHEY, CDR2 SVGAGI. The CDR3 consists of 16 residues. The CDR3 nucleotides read TGTGCCAGCAGTTACCCGTCTAGCGGGGGGGTAGAGACCCAGTACTTC. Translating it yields CASSYPSSGGVETQYF.

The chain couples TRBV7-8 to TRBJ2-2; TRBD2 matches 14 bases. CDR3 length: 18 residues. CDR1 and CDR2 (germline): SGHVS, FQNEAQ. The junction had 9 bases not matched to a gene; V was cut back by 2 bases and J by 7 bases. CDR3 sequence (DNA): TGTGCCAGCAGCTTACCCCTGCGACTAGCGGGGGGGGTCGGGGAGCTGTTTTTT. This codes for CASSLPLRLAGGVGELFF.

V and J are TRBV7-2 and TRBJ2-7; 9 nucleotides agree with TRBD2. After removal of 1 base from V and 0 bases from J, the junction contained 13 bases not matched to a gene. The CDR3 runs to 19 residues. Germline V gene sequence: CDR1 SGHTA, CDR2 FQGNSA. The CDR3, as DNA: TGTGCCAGCAGCTTAGTGGGAGCGGGGGGCCCTGGGAACTCCTACGAGCAGTACTTC. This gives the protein CASSLVGAGGPGNSYEQYF.

The CDR3 coding sequence is TGTGCCAGCAGCGTAAATTCCCAAAACACTGAAGCTTTCTTT. This codes for CASSVNSQNTEAFF. The chain recombines TRBV9 with TRBJ1-1; D uncertain. The CDR3 loop spans 14 amino acids. V shed 1 base and J shed 2 bases, with 9 bases lying between them. CDR1 and CDR2 (germline): SGDLS, YYNGEE.

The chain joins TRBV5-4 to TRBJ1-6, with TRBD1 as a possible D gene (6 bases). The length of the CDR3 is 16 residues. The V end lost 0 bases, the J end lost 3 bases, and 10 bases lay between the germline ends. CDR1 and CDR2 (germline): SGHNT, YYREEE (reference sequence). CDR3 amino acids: CASSLVSGDYNSPLHF. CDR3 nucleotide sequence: TGTGCCAGCAGCTTGGTGTCAGGGGACTATAATTCACCCCTCCACTTT.